A selection of T cell receptor beta chains follows, all from one sample in a study of beta chain features in type 1 diabetes. The repertoire was sequenced with immunoSEQ multiplex PCR; TCRdb's copy has only in-frame clones and lacks some. The table includes hundreds of thousands of clones, 11% to 15% detected once. The sequencing input was naive CD4+ T cells from blood. The receptors were sampled from a man aged 18 to 30 with type 1 diabetes. CDR3s include the opening cysteine and the closing phenylalanine or tryptophan.

CDR3aa,j_gene,v_gene
CASSALAGRSSYNEQFF,TRBJ2-1,TRBV19
CASSPRPGLRVNEQFF,TRBJ2-1,TRBV25-1
CASSPGHTNYGYTF,TRBJ1-2,TRBV6-6
CSVTWGQGPYEQYF,TRBJ2-7,TRBV29-1
CASRSPGTTNEKLFF,TRBJ1-4,TRBV4-1
CASSYSDYGFHF,TRBJ1-6,TRBV6-6
CASSPPRTAGYGYTF,TRBJ1-2,TRBV4-2
CSVERSNPGNTIYF,TRBJ1-3,TRBV29-1
CASSGGGGGYTF,TRBJ1-2,TRBV25-1
CAISESTPRGAYNEQFF,TRBJ2-1,TRBV10-3
CSVGTDQETQYF,TRBJ2-5,TRBV29-1
CASSLRAGKETQYF,TRBJ2-5,TRBV7-9
CASSLDRDSNQPQHF,TRBJ1-5,TRBV5-1
CSVVWGLVGEQYF,TRBJ2-7,TRBV29-1
CASSYSGGGGTDTQYF,TRBJ2-3,TRBV6-6
CASSLVRRRNEQFF,TRBJ2-1,TRBV7-9
CASSVASGGPYEQYF,TRBJ2-7,TRBV9
CASATAFYGYTF,TRBJ1-2,TRBV6-5
CASSLDRGNEKLFF,TRBJ1-4,TRBV7-9
CASSFNRQETQYF,TRBJ2-5,TRBV7-2
CAWNTGGVLTF,TRBJ2-6,TRBV30
CASSMEGDGTNTGELFF,TRBJ2-2,TRBV5-1
CASSQVVQGGSNQPQHF,TRBJ1-5,TRBV4-1
CASSASGRMDEQYF,TRBJ2-7,TRBV7-2
CASSQATPGGWGTEAFF,TRBJ1-1,TRBV4-3
CASSQDHSLGNEQFF,TRBJ2-1,TRBV4-2
CASGSGTTSYNEQFF,TRBJ2-1,TRBV2
CASTPGLAGFDTQYF,TRBJ2-3,TRBV7-9
CASSLGEGPNTEAFF,TRBJ1-1,TRBV7-9
CASSPPPNYGYTF,TRBJ1-2,TRBV18